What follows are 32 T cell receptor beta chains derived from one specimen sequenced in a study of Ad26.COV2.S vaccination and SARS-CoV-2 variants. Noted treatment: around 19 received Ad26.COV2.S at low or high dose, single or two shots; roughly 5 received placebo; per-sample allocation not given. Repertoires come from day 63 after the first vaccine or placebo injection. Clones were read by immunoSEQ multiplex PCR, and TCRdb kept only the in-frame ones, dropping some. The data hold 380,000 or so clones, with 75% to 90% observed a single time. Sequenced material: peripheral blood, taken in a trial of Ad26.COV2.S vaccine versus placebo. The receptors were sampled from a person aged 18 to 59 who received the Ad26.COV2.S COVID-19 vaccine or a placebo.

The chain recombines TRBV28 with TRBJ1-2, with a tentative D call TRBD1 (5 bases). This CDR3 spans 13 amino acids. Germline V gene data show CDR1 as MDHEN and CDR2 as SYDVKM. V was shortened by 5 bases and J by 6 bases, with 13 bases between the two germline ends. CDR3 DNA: TGTGCCAGCAGTGTGGGACCGCCCCATGGCTACACCTTC. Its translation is CASSVGPPHGYTF.

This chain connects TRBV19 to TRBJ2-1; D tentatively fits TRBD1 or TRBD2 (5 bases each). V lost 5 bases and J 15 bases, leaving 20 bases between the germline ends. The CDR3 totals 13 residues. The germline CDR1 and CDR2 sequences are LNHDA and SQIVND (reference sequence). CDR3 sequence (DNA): TGTGCCAGTAGTTCATCCCGGGACCAAAAGCGGTTCTTC. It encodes CASSSSRDQKRFF.

The CDR3 DNA reads as TGTGCCAGCAGCCCCAGGACGGATCCCAATTCACCCCTCCACTTT. Protein sequence: CASSPRTDPNSPLHF. V and J are TRBV9 and TRBJ1-6, with D unclear. V dropped 4 bases and J dropped 7 bases, with 15 bases sitting between them. The CDR3 has 15 amino acids. Germline V gives CDR1 SGDLS, CDR2 YYNGEE.

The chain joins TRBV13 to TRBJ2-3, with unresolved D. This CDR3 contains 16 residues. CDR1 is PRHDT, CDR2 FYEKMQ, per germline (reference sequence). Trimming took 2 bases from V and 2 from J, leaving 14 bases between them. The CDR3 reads CASSLSLTPTTDTQYF. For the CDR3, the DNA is TGTGCCAGCAGCTTATCACTGACCCCTACCACAGATACGCAGTATTTT.

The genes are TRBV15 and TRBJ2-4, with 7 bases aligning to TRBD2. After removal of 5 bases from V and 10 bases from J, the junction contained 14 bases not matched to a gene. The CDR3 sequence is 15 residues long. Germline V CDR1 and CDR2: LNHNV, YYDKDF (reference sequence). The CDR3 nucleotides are TGTGCCACCAGCTGGCAGCGGGGACTGACGGTAATTCAGTACTTC. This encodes CATSWQRGLTVIQYF.

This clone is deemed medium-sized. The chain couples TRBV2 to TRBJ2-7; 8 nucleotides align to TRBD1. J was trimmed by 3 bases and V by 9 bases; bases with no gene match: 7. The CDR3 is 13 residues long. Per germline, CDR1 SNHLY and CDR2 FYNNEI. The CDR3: CASGQGRGYEQYF. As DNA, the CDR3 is TGTGCCAGTGGACAGGGTAGGGGCTACGAGCAGTACTTC. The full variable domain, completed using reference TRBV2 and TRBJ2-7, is EPEVTQTPSHQVTQMGQEVILRCVPISNHLYFYWYRQILGQKVEFLVSFYNNEISEKSEIFDDQFSVERPDGSNFTLKIRSTKLEDSAMYFCASGQGRGYEQYFGPGTRLTVT.

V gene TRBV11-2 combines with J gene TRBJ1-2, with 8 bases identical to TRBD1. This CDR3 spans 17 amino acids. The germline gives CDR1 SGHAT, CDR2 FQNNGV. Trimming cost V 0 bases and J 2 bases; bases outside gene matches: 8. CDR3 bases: TGTGCCAGCAGCTTAGATCTTAGGTCAGGGGGCAACTATGGCTACACCTTC. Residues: CASSLDLRSGGNYGYTF.

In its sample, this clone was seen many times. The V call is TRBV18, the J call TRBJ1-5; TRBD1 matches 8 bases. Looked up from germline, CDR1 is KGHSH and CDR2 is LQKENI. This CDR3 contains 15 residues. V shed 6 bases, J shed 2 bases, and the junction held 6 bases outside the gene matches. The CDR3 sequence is CASSRTGQGNQPQHF. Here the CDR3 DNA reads TGTGCCAGCTCCCGGACGGGACAGGGCAATCAGCCCCAGCATTTT.

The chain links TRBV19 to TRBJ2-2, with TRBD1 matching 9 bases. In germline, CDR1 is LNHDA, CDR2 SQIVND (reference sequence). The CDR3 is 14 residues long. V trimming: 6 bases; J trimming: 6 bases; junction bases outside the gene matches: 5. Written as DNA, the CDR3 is TGTGCCAGTAGGGTGACAGGGGGGGCCGGGGAGCTGTTTTTT. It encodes CASRVTGGAGELFF.

DNA for the CDR3: TGTGCCAGCTCACCCGGGGCCACGGAGACCCAGTACTTC. It translates to CASSPGATETQYF. The chain is built from TRBV18 and TRBJ2-5; D is perhaps TRBD1 or TRBD2 (5 bases each). Germline V lookup: CDR1 KGHSH, CDR2 LQKENI. Trimming took off 3 bases at V and 5 bases at J, with 10 bases between the two ends. CDR3 length equals 13 residues.

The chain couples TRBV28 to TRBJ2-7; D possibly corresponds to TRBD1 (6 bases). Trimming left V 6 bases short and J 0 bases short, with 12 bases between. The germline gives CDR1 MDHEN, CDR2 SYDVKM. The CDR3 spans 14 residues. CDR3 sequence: CASRTGTSSYEQYF. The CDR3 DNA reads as TGTGCCAGCAGAACCGGGACATCCTCCTACGAGCAGTACTTC.

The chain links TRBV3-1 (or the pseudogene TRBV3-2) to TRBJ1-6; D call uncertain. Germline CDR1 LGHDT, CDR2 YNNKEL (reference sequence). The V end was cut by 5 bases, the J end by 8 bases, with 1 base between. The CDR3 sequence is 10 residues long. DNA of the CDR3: TGTGCCAGCAGCGATTCACCCCTCCACTTT. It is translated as CASSDSPLHF.

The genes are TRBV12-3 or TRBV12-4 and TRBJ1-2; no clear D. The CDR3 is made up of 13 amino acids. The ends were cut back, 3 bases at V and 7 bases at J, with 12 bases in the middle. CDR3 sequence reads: CASSFWGAGGYTF. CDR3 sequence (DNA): TGTGCCAGCAGTTTCTGGGGAGCCGGTGGCTACACCTTC.

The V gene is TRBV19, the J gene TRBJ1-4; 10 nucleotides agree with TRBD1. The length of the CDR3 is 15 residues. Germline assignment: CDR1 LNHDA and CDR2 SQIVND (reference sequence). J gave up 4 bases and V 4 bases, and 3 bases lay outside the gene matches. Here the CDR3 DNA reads TGTGCCAGTAGTACCCGGGACAGGGGTAATGAAAAACTGTTTTTT. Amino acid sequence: CASSTRDRGNEKLFF. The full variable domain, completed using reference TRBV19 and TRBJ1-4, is DGGITQSPKYLFRKEGQNVTLSCEQNLNHDAMYWYRQDPGQGLRLIYYSQIVNDFQKGDIAEGYSVSREKKESFPLTVTSAQKNPTAFYLCASSTRDRGNEKLFFGSGTQLSVL.

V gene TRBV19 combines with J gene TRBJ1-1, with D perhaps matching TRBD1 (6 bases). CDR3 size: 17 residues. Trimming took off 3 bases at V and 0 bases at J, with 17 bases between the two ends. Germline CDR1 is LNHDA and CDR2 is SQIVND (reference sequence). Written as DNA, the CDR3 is TGTGCCAGTAGTATGGGGGCAGCAGGACACTTGAACACTGAAGCTTTCTTT. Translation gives CASSMGAAGHLNTEAFF.

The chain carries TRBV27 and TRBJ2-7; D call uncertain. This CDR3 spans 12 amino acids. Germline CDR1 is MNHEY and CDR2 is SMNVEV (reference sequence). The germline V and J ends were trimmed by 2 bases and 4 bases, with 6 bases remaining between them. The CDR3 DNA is TGTGCCAGCAGTTTAATTGGATACGAGCAGTACTTC. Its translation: CASSLIGYEQYF.

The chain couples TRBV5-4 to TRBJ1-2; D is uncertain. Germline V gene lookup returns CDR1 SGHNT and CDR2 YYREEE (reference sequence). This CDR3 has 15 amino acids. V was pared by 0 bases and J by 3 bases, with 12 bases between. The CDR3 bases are TGTGCCAGCAGCTTGGAGCCGGGTTTGGACTATGGCTACACCTTC. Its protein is CASSLEPGLDYGYTF. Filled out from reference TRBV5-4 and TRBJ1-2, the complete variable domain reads ETGVTQSPTHLIKTRGQQVTLRCSSQSGHNTVSWYQQALGQGPQFIFQYYREEENGRGNFPPRFSGLQFPNYSSELNVNALELDDSALYLCASSLEPGLDYGYTFGSGTRLTVV.

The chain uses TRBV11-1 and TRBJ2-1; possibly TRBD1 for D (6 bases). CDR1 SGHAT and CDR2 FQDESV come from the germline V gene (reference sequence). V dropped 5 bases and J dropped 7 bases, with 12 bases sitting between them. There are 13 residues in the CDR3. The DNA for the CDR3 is TGTGCCAGCAGCACAGGGTTCCTAAATGAGCAGTTCTTC. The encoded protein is CASSTGFLNEQFF.

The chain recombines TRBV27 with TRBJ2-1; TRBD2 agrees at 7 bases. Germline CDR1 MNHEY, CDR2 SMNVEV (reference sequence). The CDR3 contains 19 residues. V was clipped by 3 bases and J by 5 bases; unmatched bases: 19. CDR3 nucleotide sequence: TGTGCCAGCAGTTTCTCGACCCGACGTTCTAGCGGAGAGGACAATGAGCAGTTCTTC. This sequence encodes CASSFSTRRSSGEDNEQFF.

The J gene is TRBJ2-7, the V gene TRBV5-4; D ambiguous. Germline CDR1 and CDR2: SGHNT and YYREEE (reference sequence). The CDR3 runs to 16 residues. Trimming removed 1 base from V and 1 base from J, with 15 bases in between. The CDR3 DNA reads TGTGCCAGCAGCTTGCGACGGCCAGCCTCATCCTACGAGCAGTACTTC. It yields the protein CASSLRRPASSYEQYF.

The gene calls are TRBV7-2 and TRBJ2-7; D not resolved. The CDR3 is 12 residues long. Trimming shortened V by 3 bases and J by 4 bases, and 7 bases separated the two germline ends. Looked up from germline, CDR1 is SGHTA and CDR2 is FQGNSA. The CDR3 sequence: CASSLVTYEQYF. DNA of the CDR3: TGTGCCAGCAGCTTGGTTACGTACGAGCAGTACTTC.

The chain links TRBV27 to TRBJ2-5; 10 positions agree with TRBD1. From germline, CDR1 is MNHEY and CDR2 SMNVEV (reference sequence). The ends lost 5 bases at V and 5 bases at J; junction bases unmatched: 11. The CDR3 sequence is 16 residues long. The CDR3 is CASSTRQGALGETQYF. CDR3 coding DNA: TGTGCCAGCAGTACCCGACAGGGGGCATTGGGGGAGACCCAGTACTTC.

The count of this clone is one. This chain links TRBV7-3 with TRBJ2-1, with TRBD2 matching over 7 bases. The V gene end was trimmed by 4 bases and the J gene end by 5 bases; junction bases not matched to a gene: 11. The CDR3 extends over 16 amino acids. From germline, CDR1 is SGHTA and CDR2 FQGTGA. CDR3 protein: CASSSLAGLANNEQFF. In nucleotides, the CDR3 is TGTGCCAGCAGCTCCTTAGCGGGCCTGGCAAACAATGAGCAGTTCTTC.

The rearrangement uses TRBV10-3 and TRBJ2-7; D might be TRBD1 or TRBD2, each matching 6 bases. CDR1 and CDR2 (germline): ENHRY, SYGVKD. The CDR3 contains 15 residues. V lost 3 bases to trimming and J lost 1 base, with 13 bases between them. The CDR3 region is CAISESRGGSYEQYF. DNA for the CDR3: TGTGCCATCAGTGAATCTCGAGGGGGGTCCTACGAGCAGTACTTC.

The CDR3 protein is CASSTGGTTEAFF. CDR3 sequence (DNA): TGTGCCAGCAGTACGGGGGGCACCACTGAAGCTTTCTTT. This chain joins TRBV28 and TRBJ1-1; D may be TRBD1 (6 bases). The CDR3 covers 13 residues. Germline lookup yields CDR1 MDHEN and CDR2 SYDVKM. Trimming cost V 5 bases and J 4 bases, with 11 bases left between them.

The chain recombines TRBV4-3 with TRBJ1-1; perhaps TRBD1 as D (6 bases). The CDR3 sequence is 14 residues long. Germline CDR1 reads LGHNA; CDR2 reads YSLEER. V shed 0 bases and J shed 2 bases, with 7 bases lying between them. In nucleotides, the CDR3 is TGCGCCAGCAGCCAAGACAGGGGCAACACTGAAGCTTTCTTT. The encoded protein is CASSQDRGNTEAFF.

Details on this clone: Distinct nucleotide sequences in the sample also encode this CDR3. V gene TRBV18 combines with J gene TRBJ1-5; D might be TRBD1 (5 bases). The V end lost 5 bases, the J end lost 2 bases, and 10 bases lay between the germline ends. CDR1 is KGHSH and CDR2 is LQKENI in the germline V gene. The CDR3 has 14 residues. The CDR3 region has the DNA TGTGCCAGCTCATCTCAGGGAGGCAATCAGCCCCAGCATTTT. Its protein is CASSSQGGNQPQHF.

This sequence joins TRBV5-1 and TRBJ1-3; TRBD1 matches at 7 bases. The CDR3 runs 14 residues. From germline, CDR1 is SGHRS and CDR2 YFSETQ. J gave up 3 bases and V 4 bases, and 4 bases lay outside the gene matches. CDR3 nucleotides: TGCGCCAGCAGCCCAGGGACAGTTGGAAACACCATATATTTT. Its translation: CASSPGTVGNTIYF.

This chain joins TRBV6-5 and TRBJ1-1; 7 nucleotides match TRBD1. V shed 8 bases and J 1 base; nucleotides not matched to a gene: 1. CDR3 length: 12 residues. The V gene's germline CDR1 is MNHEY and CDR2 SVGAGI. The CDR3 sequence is CASRQGNTEAFF. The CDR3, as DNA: TGTGCCAGCCGACAGGGGAACACTGAAGCTTTCTTT.

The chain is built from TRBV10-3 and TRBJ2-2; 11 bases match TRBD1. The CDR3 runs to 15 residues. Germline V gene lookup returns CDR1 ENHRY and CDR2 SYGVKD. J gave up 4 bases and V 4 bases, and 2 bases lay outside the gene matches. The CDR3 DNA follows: TGTGCCATCAGTGCGGACAGGGGGCTCACCGGGGAGCTGTTTTTT. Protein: CAISADRGLTGELFF.

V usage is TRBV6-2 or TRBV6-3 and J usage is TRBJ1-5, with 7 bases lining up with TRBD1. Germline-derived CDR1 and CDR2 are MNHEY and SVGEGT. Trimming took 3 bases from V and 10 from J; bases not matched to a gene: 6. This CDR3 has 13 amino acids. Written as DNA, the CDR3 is TGTGCCAGCAGTTATGGGGACAGCCACCCCCAGCATTTT. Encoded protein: CASSYGDSHPQHF.

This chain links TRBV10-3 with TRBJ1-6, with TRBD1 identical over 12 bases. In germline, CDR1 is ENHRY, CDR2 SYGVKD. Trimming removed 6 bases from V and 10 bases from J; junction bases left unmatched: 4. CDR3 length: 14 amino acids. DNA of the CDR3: TGTGCCATCAGGGGGACAGGGGGCATCTCACCCCTCCACTTT. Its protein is CAIRGTGGISPLHF.